The 20 T cell receptor beta chains given below trace back to one sample, sequenced in a study of Ad26.COV2.S vaccination and SARS-CoV-2 variants. The method was immunoSEQ multiplex PCR; TCRdb's version includes in-frame clones alone and lacks a portion of them. The sample comprises more than 350,000 clones, more than 80% of which are singletons, and about 12% rests with the top ten. Treatment in this sample: roughly 18 received Ad26.COV2.S at low or high dose, single or two shots; 5 received placebo; per-sample allocation not given. Samples analyzed were those drawn on day 63 after the first vaccine or placebo injection. The specimen was peripheral blood, collected in a trial of Ad26.COV2.S vaccine versus placebo. The receptors here all came from a person aged 18 to 59 who received the Ad26.COV2.S COVID-19 vaccine or a placebo.

The CDR3 DNA follows: TGTGCCAGCAGCGCGGGACAGGGGATTCGGCAGCCCCAGCATTTT. Protein: CASSAGQGIRQPQHF. The V call is TRBV5-6, the J call TRBJ1-5; 10 bases match TRBD1. The ends lost 4 bases at V and 7 bases at J; junction bases unmatched: 8. This CDR3 contains 15 residues. Germline-derived CDR1 and CDR2 are SGHDT and YYEEEE. The variable domain in full, completed from reference TRBV5-6 and TRBJ1-5, reads DAGVTQSPTHLIKTRGQQVTLRCSPKSGHDTVSWYQQALGQGPQFIFQYYEEEERQRGNFPDRFSGHQFPNYSSELNVNALLLGDSALYLCASSAGQGIRQPQHFGDGTRLSIL.

CDR3 in amino acids: CSVQGRLTDTQYF. The CDR3 DNA reads TGCAGCGTTCAGGGACGACTCACAGATACGCAGTATTTT. The V gene is TRBV29-1, the J gene TRBJ2-3; D possibly matches TRBD1 or TRBD2 (5 bases each). CDR1 is SQVTM, CDR2 ANQGSEA, per germline. CDR3 length equals 13 residues. V was shortened by 5 bases and J by 2 bases, with 11 bases between the two germline ends.

DNA for the CDR3: TGTGCCAGCAGCCAGGCAGGGGGCGTTCGCAATGAGCAGTTCTTC. Translation: CASSQAGGVRNEQFF. V is TRBV14 and J is TRBJ2-1; 8 nucleotides line up with TRBD1. This CDR3 is built from 15 residues. V dropped 3 bases and J dropped 6; count of bases not matched to a gene: 7. Per germline, CDR1 SGHDN and CDR2 FVKESK. The full variable domain, in which reference TRBV14 and TRBJ2-1 provide the parts outside the CDR3, is EAGVTQFPSHSVIEKGQTVTLRCDPISGHDNLYWYRRVMGKEIKFLLHFVKESKQDESGMPNNRFLAERTGGTYSTLKVQPAELEDSGVYFCASSQAGGVRNEQFFGPGTRLTVL.

The chain couples TRBV3-1 (or the pseudogene TRBV3-2) to TRBJ2-2; TRBD1 matches at 7 bases. The trim removed 5 bases at V and 0 bases at J, leaving 6 bases unmatched. CDR1 and CDR2 (germline): LGHDT, YNNKEL (reference sequence). This CDR3 has 16 residues. Here the CDR3 DNA reads TGTGCCAGCAGCTCTACAGGGGCGGCGAACACCGGGGAGCTGTTTTTT. As protein: CASSSTGAANTGELFF.

V is TRBV5-1 and J is TRBJ2-5, with 14 bases fitting TRBD2. The CDR3 runs 16 residues. The germline V gene encodes CDR1 SGHRS and CDR2 YFSETQ. V gave up 0 bases and J gave up 4 bases; unmatched junction bases: 2. The CDR3 sequence is CASSLGGLAGGETQYF. The CDR3 nucleotides are TGCGCCAGCAGCTTGGGAGGACTAGCGGGAGGAGAGACCCAGTACTTC.

The V call is TRBV27, the J call TRBJ1-2, with TRBD1 as a possible D gene (6 bases). The CDR3 sequence is 15 residues long. Germline CDR1 is MNHEY and CDR2 is SMNVEV (reference sequence). V was cut by 0 bases and J by 7 bases, with 15 bases left in between. CDR3: CASSLSVGGLFGYTF. In nucleotides, the CDR3 is TGTGCCAGCAGTTTATCGGTCGGGGGGCTCTTTGGCTACACCTTC.

The V gene is TRBV5-1, the J gene TRBJ1-2; TRBD1 matches 10 bases. Germline V gene data show CDR1 as SGHRS and CDR2 as YFSETQ. This CDR3 has 15 amino acids. V lost 1 base, J lost 4 bases, and 4 bases stayed unmatched. CDR3 in amino acids: CASSLRQGAGYGYTF. CDR3 sequence (DNA): TGCGCCAGCAGCTTGAGACAGGGGGCAGGCTATGGCTACACCTTC. Drawing the rest from reference TRBV5-1 and TRBJ1-2, the complete variable domain is KAGVTQTPRYLIKTRGQQVTLSCSPISGHRSVSWYQQTPGQGLQFLFEYFSETQRNKGNFPGRFSGRQFSNSRSEMNVSTLELGDSALYLCASSLRQGAGYGYTFGSGTRLTVV.

The chain uses TRBV9 and TRBJ2-3; 7 bases are shared with TRBD1. CDR3 length equals 17 residues. The germline V gene has CDR1 SGDLS and CDR2 YYNGEE. V was clipped by 0 bases and J by 4 bases; unmatched bases: 11. CDR3 DNA sequence: TGTGCCAGCAGCGTAGAGTCGGGACAGCCTCTTTCAGATACGCAGTATTTT. Encoded protein: CASSVESGQPLSDTQYF.

This chain connects TRBV28 to TRBJ2-7; D ambiguous. The length of the CDR3 is 12 residues. Germline CDR1 MDHEN, CDR2 SYDVKM. Trimming removed 3 bases from V and 2 bases from J, with 5 bases in between. The CDR3 DNA reads as TGTGCCAGCAGTTTGTACCCCTACGAGCAGTACTTC. It yields the protein CASSLYPYEQYF.

This rearrangement joins TRBV19 to TRBJ1-3; a weak D match, TRBD1 (6 bases). The germline V gene has CDR1 LNHDA and CDR2 SQIVND (reference sequence). This CDR3 spans 14 amino acids. The ends were cut back, 6 bases at V and 1 base at J, with 10 bases in the middle. CDR3 nucleotide sequence: TGTGCCAGTAGCGCAGGACAGTCTGGAAACACCATATATTTT. Amino acid sequence: CASSAGQSGNTIYF.

The chain uses TRBV11-2 and TRBJ2-1; 7 bases line up with TRBD2. The CDR3 extends over 19 amino acids. CDR1 and CDR2 from the germline V gene are SGHAT and FQNNGV. V was pared by 0 bases and J by 7 bases, with 18 bases of the junction left unmatched. CDR3 protein: CASSLDALAEQLKGNEQFF. For the CDR3, the DNA is TGTGCCAGCAGCTTAGATGCGCTAGCGGAACAACTAAAGGGGAATGAGCAGTTCTTC.

This clone was counted only a few times. The chain employs TRBV28 and TRBJ1-2, with D possibly TRBD1 on 5 matching bases. The germline V gene has CDR1 MDHEN and CDR2 SYDVKM. This CDR3 is built from 14 residues. Trimming removed 2 bases at V and 2 bases at J, with 9 bases between. CDR3 bases: TGTGCCAGCAGTTTAGGGGGACGCAACTATGGCTACACCTTC. Protein sequence: CASSLGGRNYGYTF.

The J gene is TRBJ1-3, the V gene TRBV25-1; tentative D call: TRBD1 (5 bases). With 2 bases removed from V and 2 bases from J, the gap between germline ends came to 7 bases. This CDR3 region has 14 residues. In germline, CDR1 is MGHDK, CDR2 SYGVNS. Here the CDR3 DNA reads TGTGCCAGCAGTGAACCGGGGCCTGGAAACACCATATATTTT. It encodes CASSEPGPGNTIYF.

V gene TRBV9 combines with J gene TRBJ2-7; TRBD2 aligns across 8 bases. Per germline, CDR1 SGDLS and CDR2 YYNGEE. CDR3 length: 14 amino acids. J gave up 0 bases and V 3 bases, and 2 bases lay outside the gene matches. The CDR3: CASSGGTSSYEQYF. The CDR3 coding sequence is TGTGCCAGCAGCGGTGGGACTAGCTCCTACGAGCAGTACTTC.

J is TRBJ1-2 and V is TRBV10-2; D remains ambiguous. V lost 3 bases and J lost 4, with 9 bases in between. The CDR3 consists of 13 residues. Per the germline V gene, CDR1 is WSHSY and CDR2 is SAAADI. The DNA of the CDR3 is TGCGCCAGCAGTGACCAGGAGTTCTATGGCTACACCTTC. Encoded protein: CASSDQEFYGYTF.

J is TRBJ2-1 and V is TRBV7-2, with 13 bases fitting TRBD2. Germline CDR1 and CDR2: SGHTA and FQGNSA. V lost 5 bases and J lost 5; bases outside the gene matches: 6. CDR3 length: 16 amino acids. The CDR3 loop reads CASSAPGLAGNNEQFF. The CDR3 DNA sequence: TGTGCCAGCAGCGCTCCGGGACTAGCGGGAAACAATGAGCAGTTCTTC.

The V call is TRBV15, the J call TRBJ2-7; D is perhaps TRBD1 or TRBD2 (5 bases each). The CDR3 length is 13 residues. Trimming removed 5 bases at V and 4 bases at J, with 12 bases between. Germline CDR1 is LNHNV and CDR2 is YYDKDF (reference sequence). The CDR3 is CATSGGLGYEQYF. The CDR3 nucleotides are TGTGCCACCAGCGGGGGTTTGGGGTACGAGCAGTACTTC. The full variable domain, rest sourced from reference TRBV15 and TRBJ2-7, is DAMVIQNPRYQVTQFGKPVTLSCSQTLNHNVMYWYQQKSSQAPKLLFHYYDKDFNNEADTPDNFQSRRPNTSFCFLDIRSPGLGDTAMYLCATSGGLGYEQYFGPGTRLTVT.

The genes are TRBV29-1 and TRBJ1-2, with a weak D call TRBD1 (5 bases). V was trimmed by 4 bases and J by 7 bases, leaving 13 bases between them. Germline assignment: CDR1 SQVTM and CDR2 ANQGSEA. There are 12 residues in the CDR3. The CDR3: CSVVGVSFGYTF. The CDR3 DNA is TGCAGCGTTGTAGGGGTTTCTTTTGGCTACACCTTC.

V gene TRBV5-1 combines with J gene TRBJ2-7, with no clear D. V was shortened by 4 bases and J by 4 bases, with 6 bases between the two germline ends. The CDR3 is 11 amino acids. CDR1 SGHRS and CDR2 YFSETQ come from the germline V gene. CDR3 in amino acids: CASSERYEQYF. The CDR3 DNA is TGCGCCAGCAGCGAAAGGTACGAGCAGTACTTC.

The rearrangement links TRBV18 to TRBJ1-1; 8 nucleotides agree with TRBD1. V was clipped by 6 bases and J by 4 bases; unmatched bases: 10. The length of the CDR3 is 15 residues. Looked up from germline, CDR1 is KGHSH and CDR2 is LQKENI. CDR3 DNA sequence: TGTGCCAGCTCGCAGCGGACAGGGCAGGGCACTGAAGCTTTCTTT. It yields the protein CASSQRTGQGTEAFF. The whole variable domain, remainder taken from reference TRBV18 and TRBJ1-1, is NAGVMQNPRHLVRRRGQEARLRCSPMKGHSHVYWYRQLPEEGLKFMVYLQKENIIDESGMPKERFSAEFPKEGPSILRIQQVVRGDSAAYFCASSQRTGQGTEAFFGQGTRLTVV.